One T cell receptor (beta chain) is described in this entry. The sample belongs to a study of T cells expressing NK-cell markers. The wider study: One of the eight sequenced donors was seronegative, whereas the other seven were HCMV-seropositive.

The CDR3 spans 14 residues. The germline V gene encodes CDR1 SEHNR and CDR2 FQNEAQ (reference sequence). With the 5' RACE reads reprocessed, TCRdb shows one record per CDR3 protein and no DNA. Seen in this sample are some 120,000 distinct CDR3 sequences; the ten most common clones hold under 20%. The clonotype was recovered from a woman between 18 and 69 years old in good health. Sequencing was done on a sample of blood T cells: a sorted CD56 or NKG2C T cell subset, CD4+ or CD8+ T cells, or bulk PBMC T cells (not recorded which). The chain combines TRBV7-9 with TRBJ2-5. The CDR3 is CASSLVSGQETQYF.